This passage covers 15 T cell receptor beta chains from one sample sequenced in a study of CD8 T cells in ankylosing spondylitis. Each CDR3 protein is one row after TCRdb ran MiXCR on the 5' RACE reads. The sample contains about 300,000 distinct CDR3 sequences, 20% of which appear only once. Sample: blood, either unsorted or a sorted T cell fraction (not recorded which). The receptors here all came from a female donor with ankylosing spondylitis or in good health (not recorded which).

The genes are TRBV6-1 and TRBJ2-2; 14 nucleotides line up with TRBD2. The germline V gene has CDR1 MNHNS and CDR2 SASEGT. The CDR3 contains 17 residues. Unmatched junction bases numbered 10, after V lost 7 bases and J lost 6 bases. CDR3 protein: CASTEFAGLAGAGELFF. CDR3 DNA sequence: TGTGCCAGCACCGAGTTCGCGGGACTAGCGGGAGCCGGGGAGCTGTTTTTT.

The chain joins TRBV4-3 to TRBJ2-1; 7 bases map to TRBD1. Germline loops: CDR1 LGHNA, CDR2 YSLEER. The CDR3 loop spans 15 amino acids. The J segment lost 4 bases and the V segment lost 5 bases, leaving 8 bases of the junction unmatched. The CDR3 spells CASSTRTGNYNEQFF. The DNA of the CDR3 is TGCGCCAGCAGCACCAGGACAGGTAATTACAATGAGCAGTTCTTC.

This clonotype appeared a few times. The genes are TRBV4-1 and TRBJ2-2; D is undetermined. The V end lost 1 base, the J end lost 4 bases, and 16 bases lay between the germline ends. The CDR3 consists of 17 residues. Germline V gene sequence: CDR1 MGHRA, CDR2 YSYEKL. Here the CDR3 DNA reads TGCGCCAGCAGCCAAGTGGAAACCAGCGCCAGCACCGGGGAGCTGTTTTTT. This codes for CASSQVETSASTGELFF.

V is TRBV28 and J is TRBJ1-6; a weak D match, TRBD1 (5 bases). V lost 7 bases, J lost 9 bases, and 10 bases lay in between. There are 12 residues in the CDR3. Per the germline V gene, CDR1 is MDHEN and CDR2 is SYDVKM. The chain's CDR3 is CASNRPSSPLHF. The CDR3 DNA follows: TGTGCCAGCAACAGGCCTAGTTCACCCCTCCACTTT.

This clonotype was seen more than once but under ten times. J is TRBJ1-6 and V is TRBV18, with 7 bases that match TRBD1. The CDR3 length is 14 residues. Germline V gene data show CDR1 as KGHSH and CDR2 as LQKENI. After removal of 3 bases from V and 7 bases from J, the junction contained 3 bases not matched to a gene. The DNA of the CDR3 is TGTGCCAGCTCACCCGACAGGGCGAATTCACCCCTCCACTTT. It is translated as CASSPDRANSPLHF.

The V call is TRBV7-2, the J call TRBJ1-5; no clear D gene. This CDR3 region has 14 residues. Germline CDR1 and CDR2: SGHTA and FQGNSA. Trimming removed 1 base at V and 7 bases at J, with 11 bases between. The DNA for the CDR3 is TGTGCCAGCAGCTTAGTGGGTGGGTTCCAGCCCCAGCATTTT. Protein product: CASSLVGGFQPQHF.

In its sample, this clonotype was seen a few times. This chain links TRBV11-1 with TRBJ2-7; TRBD2 agrees at 14 bases. The germline V gene encodes CDR1 SGHAT and CDR2 FQDESV (reference sequence). V was pared by 0 bases and J by 2 bases, with 12 bases of the junction left unmatched. The CDR3 totals 20 residues. The CDR3 loop is CASSLAPGTSGSSPTYEQYF. The CDR3 bases are TGTGCCAGCAGCTTAGCTCCCGGGACTAGCGGGAGCTCACCCACCTACGAGCAGTACTTC.

This clonotype was found a few times. V gene TRBV19 combines with J gene TRBJ1-1; 7 bases map to TRBD1. Trimming at V came to 2 bases and at J to 1 base, leaving 1 base not matched to a gene. Germline V gene lookup returns CDR1 LNHDA and CDR2 SQIVND (reference sequence). The CDR3 covers 14 residues. CDR3 protein: CASSIQGGNTEAFF. CDR3 coding DNA: TGTGCCAGTAGTATACAGGGGGGGAACACTGAAGCTTTCTTT.

The V call is TRBV9, the J call TRBJ2-1, with a possible D match to TRBD2 (5 bases). Trimming shortened V by 4 bases and J by 2 bases, and 13 bases separated the two germline ends. CDR1 is SGDLS, CDR2 YYNGEE, per germline. The CDR3 consists of 15 residues. CDR3 loop: CASSLSGLPYNEQFF. In nucleotides, the CDR3 is TGTGCCAGCAGCCTCAGCGGACTCCCCTACAATGAGCAGTTCTTC.

The V gene is TRBV29-1, the J gene TRBJ2-1; 9 bases map to TRBD2. V shed 3 bases and J 5 bases; nucleotides not matched to a gene: 5. Germline CDR1 and CDR2: SQVTM and ANQGSEA. This CDR3 is built from 14 residues. The CDR3 sequence: CSVDVLAGNNEQFF. The CDR3 DNA reads TGCAGCGTTGATGTCCTAGCGGGAAACAATGAGCAGTTCTTC.

This chain joins TRBV20-1 and TRBJ2-1; 12 nucleotides agree with TRBD2. CDR1 DFQATT and CDR2 SNEGSKA come from the germline V gene (reference sequence). The junction had 8 bases not matched to a gene; V was cut back by 3 bases and J by 8 bases. The CDR3 is made up of 15 amino acids. The CDR3, as DNA: TGCAGTGCTAGGGTACTAGCGGGAGGATCCCATGAGCAGTTCTTC. Its protein product is CSARVLAGGSHEQFF.

The J gene is TRBJ2-6, the V gene TRBV7-9; D is unresolved. The CDR3 is 15 residues long. Germline V gene sequence: CDR1 SEHNR, CDR2 FQNEAQ (reference sequence). V was pared by 5 bases and J by 0 bases, with 8 bases between. The CDR3 bases are TGTGCCAGCAGCACTGGGGACTCTGGGGCCAACGTCCTGACTTTC. This gives the protein CASSTGDSGANVLTF. Based on the CDR3 plus reference TRBV7-9 and TRBJ2-6, the full variable domain is DTGVSQNPRHKITKRGQNVTFRCDPISEHNRLYWYRQTLGQGPEFLTYFQNEAQLEKSRLLSDRFSAERPKGSFSTLEIQRTEQGDSAMYLCASSTGDSGANVLTFGAGSRLTVL.

This clonotype occurred many times. J is TRBJ2-7 and V is TRBV20-1; D is perhaps TRBD1 or TRBD2 (7 bases each). Trimming removed 6 bases from V and 5 bases from J, with 20 bases in between. CDR3 size: 14 residues. Per the germline V gene, CDR1 is DFQATT and CDR2 is SNEGSKA (reference sequence). CDR3 in DNA: TGCAGTGCCAGGGGGGGAGTAGGTGGTCACGAGCAGTACTTC. Translated, it gives CSARGGVGGHEQYF.

V and J are TRBV10-1 and TRBJ2-2; TRBD1 agrees at 8 bases. V trimming: 9 bases; J trimming: 4 bases; junction bases outside the gene matches: 7. The CDR3 runs 14 residues. Per the germline V gene, CDR1 is WNHNN and CDR2 is SYGVQD (reference sequence). Written as DNA, the CDR3 is TGCGCCAGTCGACAGGGGACGGTCACCGGGGAGCTGTTTTTT. Amino acids: CASRQGTVTGELFF.

This clonotype was counted many times. The genes are TRBV24-1 and TRBJ2-1; D is perhaps TRBD1 (5 bases). The V gene's germline CDR1 is KGHDR and CDR2 SFDVKD. This CDR3 is 14 amino acids long. Trimming shortened V by 5 bases and J by 7 bases, and 14 bases separated the two germline ends. Here the CDR3 DNA reads TGTGCCACCAGTGGTCCCGGACAAGTGAATGAGCAGTTCTTC. Its protein product is CATSGPGQVNEQFF.